The present entry profiles one TCR beta chain with its context. The antigen remains undetermined. The sample originates from a study of siplizumab effects on memory and regulatory T cells. General observations from the study: Sequences below about 10^-5 frequency were poorly captured. As a result, only a minor fraction of alloreactive clones mapped to unstimulated subsets.

TCRdb's table, derived via immunoSEQ multiplex PCR, lists solely in-frame clones and lacks some. The table shows tens of thousands of clones, with around 97% occurring only once. V was trimmed by 3 bases and J by 4 bases, leaving 9 bases between them. The germline gives CDR1 MGHRA, CDR2 YSYEKL. This CDR3 has 14 amino acids. This clonotype was obtained from a human donor in good health. The genes are TRBV4-1 and TRBJ1-4; weak D call: TRBD1 (6 bases). Source material: naive CD8+ T cells sorted from blood. CDR3 residues: CASSQDSLNEKLFF. Here the CDR3 DNA reads TGCGCCAGCAGCCAGGACAGCCTTAATGAAAAACTGTTTTTT.